Listed below are T cell receptor beta chains from one sample, sequenced in a study of T-cell reconstitution after alpha-beta-depleted transplantation in children. TCRdb processed the PCR reads anew with MiXCR; each CDR3 protein has one entry. The repertoire holds approximately 290,000 distinct CDR3 sequences, with under 14% as singletons. Sequenced material: peripheral blood, taken 180 days after TCRalphabeta/CD19-depleted stem cell transplant. The receptors derive from a male patient aged 2 to 9 who had a stem cell transplant for chronic granulomatous disease, so the T cells may come from the graft donor. CDR3s leave out the opening cysteine and the closing phenylalanine or tryptophan. Each record gives: CDR3 protein, J gene, V gene.

cdr3_aa: SVTGPSSYNEQF
j_call: TRBJ2-1
v_call: TRBV29-1

cdr3_aa: SASPLAVGFRDTQY
j_call: TRBJ2-3
v_call: TRBV20-1

cdr3_aa: SVGLVQTIGTYNEQF
j_call: TRBJ2-1
v_call: TRBV29-1

cdr3_aa: ASSHGYT
j_call: TRBJ1-2
v_call: TRBV5-5

cdr3_aa: ASKRAEAF
j_call: TRBJ1-1
v_call: TRBV28

cdr3_aa: ASSVAFSNEQF
j_call: TRBJ2-1
v_call: TRBV9

cdr3_aa: ASNRGIEQF
j_call: TRBJ2-1
v_call: TRBV12-3/TRBV12-4

cdr3_aa: ASSPSDRLNYGYT
j_call: TRBJ1-2
v_call: TRBV12-3/TRBV12-4

cdr3_aa: SASPTSGGADTQY
j_call: TRBJ2-3
v_call: TRBV20-1

cdr3_aa: ASTDSGNTIY
j_call: TRBJ1-3
v_call: TRBV28

cdr3_aa: ASGGQGAFHEQY
j_call: TRBJ2-7
v_call: TRBV12-3/TRBV12-4

cdr3_aa: SARDLSRGPDTQY
j_call: TRBJ2-3
v_call: TRBV20-1

cdr3_aa: SVATSRGPNEKLF
j_call: TRBJ1-4
v_call: TRBV29-1

cdr3_aa: ASSLTGGRGYEQY
j_call: TRBJ2-7
v_call: TRBV12-3/TRBV12-4

cdr3_aa: ASSLTSGYNEQF
j_call: TRBJ2-1
v_call: TRBV28

cdr3_aa: ASSLPRGSGRAGANVLT
j_call: TRBJ2-6
v_call: TRBV11-2